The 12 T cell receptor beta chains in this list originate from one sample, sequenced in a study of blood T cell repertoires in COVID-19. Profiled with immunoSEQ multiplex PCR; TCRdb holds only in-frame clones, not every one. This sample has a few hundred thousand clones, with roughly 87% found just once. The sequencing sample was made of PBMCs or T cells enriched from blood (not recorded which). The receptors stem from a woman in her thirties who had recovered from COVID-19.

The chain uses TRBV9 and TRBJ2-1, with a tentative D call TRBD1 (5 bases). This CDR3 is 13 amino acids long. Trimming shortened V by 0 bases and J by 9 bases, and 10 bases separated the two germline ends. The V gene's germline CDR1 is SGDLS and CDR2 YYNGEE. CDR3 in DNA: TGTGCCAGCAGCGTAGAAGGTAGGGGTGAGCAGTTCTTC. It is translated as CASSVEGRGEQFF.

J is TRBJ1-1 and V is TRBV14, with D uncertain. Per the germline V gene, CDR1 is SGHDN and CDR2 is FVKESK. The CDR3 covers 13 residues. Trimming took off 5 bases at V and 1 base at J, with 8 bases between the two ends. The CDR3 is CASSWTENTEAFF. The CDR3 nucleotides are TGTGCCAGCAGCTGGACTGAGAACACTGAAGCTTTCTTT.

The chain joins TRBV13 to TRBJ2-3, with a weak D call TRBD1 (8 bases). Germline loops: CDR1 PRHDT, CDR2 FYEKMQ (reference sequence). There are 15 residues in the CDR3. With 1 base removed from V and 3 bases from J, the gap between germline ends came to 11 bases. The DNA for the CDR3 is TGTGCCAGCAGCTTAGACAGGGGGGGAACAGATACGCAGTATTTT. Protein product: CASSLDRGGTDTQYF.

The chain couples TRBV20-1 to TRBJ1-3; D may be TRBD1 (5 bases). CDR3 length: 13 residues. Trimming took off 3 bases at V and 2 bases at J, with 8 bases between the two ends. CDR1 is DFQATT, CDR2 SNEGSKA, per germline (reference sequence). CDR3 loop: CSASSRAGNTIYF. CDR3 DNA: TGCAGTGCTAGTAGCAGGGCTGGAAACACCATATATTTT.

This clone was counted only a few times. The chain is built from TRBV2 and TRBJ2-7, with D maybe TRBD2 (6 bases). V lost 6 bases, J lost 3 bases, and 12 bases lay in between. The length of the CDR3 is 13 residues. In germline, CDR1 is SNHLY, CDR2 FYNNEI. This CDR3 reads CASRIGGDYEQYF. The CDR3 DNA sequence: TGTGCCAGCAGGATCGGAGGGGACTACGAGCAGTACTTC.

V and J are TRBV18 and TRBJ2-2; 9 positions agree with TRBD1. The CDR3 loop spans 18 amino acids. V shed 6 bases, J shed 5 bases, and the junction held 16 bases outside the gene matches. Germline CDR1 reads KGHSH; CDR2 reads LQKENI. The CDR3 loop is CASSPRVQRTGVTGELFF. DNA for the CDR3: TGTGCCAGCTCGCCCAGGGTCCAACGGACAGGGGTGACCGGGGAGCTGTTTTTT. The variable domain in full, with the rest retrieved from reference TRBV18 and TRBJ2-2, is NAGVMQNPRHLVRRRGQEARLRCSPMKGHSHVYWYRQLPEEGLKFMVYLQKENIIDESGMPKERFSAEFPKEGPSILRIQQVVRGDSAAYFCASSPRVQRTGVTGELFFGEGSRLTVL.

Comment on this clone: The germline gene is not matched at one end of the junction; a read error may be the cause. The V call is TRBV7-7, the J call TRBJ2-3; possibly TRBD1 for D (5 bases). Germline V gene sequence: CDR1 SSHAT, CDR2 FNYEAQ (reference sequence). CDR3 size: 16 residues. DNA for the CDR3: TGTGCTAGCAGCTATGGGAATGACAGATTCACAGATACGCAGTATTTT. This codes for CASSYGNDRFTDTQYF.

CDR3 protein: CASTYGQGLGYTF. The CDR3 DNA follows: TGTGCCAGCACCTATGGACAGGGACTCGGCTACACCTTC. The rearrangement joins TRBV6-5 to TRBJ1-2, with 8 nucleotides matching TRBD1. The ends lost 7 bases at V and 8 bases at J; junction bases unmatched: 9. This CDR3 region has 13 residues. The germline V gene encodes CDR1 MNHEY and CDR2 SVGAGI.

CDR3 coding DNA: TGTGCCAGCAGCCGAACAGCCGGGACAGGGTACTTTATTAGCACAGATACGCAGTATTTT. Translation gives CASSRTAGTGYFISTDTQYF. The chain links TRBV14 to TRBJ2-3; 9 bases map to TRBD1. J was trimmed by 0 bases and V by 4 bases; bases with no gene match: 17. Germline-derived CDR1 and CDR2 are SGHDN and FVKESK. This CDR3 has 20 residues.

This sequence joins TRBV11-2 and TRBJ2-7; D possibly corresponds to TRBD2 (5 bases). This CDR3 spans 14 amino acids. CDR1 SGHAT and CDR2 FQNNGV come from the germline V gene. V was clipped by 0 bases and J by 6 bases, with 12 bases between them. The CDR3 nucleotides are TGTGCCAGCAGCTTAGATGAGGGCCACGGCGAGCAGTACTTC. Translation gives CASSLDEGHGEQYF.

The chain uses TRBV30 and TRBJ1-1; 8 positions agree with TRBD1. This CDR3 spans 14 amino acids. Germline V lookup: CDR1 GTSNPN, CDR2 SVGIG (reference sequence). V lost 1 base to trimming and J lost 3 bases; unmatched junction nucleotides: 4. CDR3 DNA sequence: TGTGCCTGGAGTGCCGACAGGGGTTACACTGAAGCTTTCTTT. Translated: CAWSADRGYTEAFF.

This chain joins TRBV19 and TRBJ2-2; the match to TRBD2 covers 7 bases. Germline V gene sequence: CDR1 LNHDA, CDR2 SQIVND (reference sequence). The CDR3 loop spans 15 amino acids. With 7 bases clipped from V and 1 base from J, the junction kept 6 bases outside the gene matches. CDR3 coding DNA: TGTGCCAGTACCTGGGGCGGGAGGAACACCGGGGAGCTGTTTTTT. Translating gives CASTWGGRNTGELFF. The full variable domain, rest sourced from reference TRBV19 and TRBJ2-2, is DGGITQSPKYLFRKEGQNVTLSCEQNLNHDAMYWYRQDPGQGLRLIYYSQIVNDFQKGDIAEGYSVSREKKESFPLTVTSAQKNPTAFYLCASTWGGRNTGELFFGEGSRLTVL.